Each of the 25 T cell receptor beta chains below was sequenced from the same sample in a study of T cells in Graves' hyperthyroidism and ophthalmopathy. Amplification of TCR beta CDR3 regions was performed using RNA transcripts as template. An initial round of RT-PCR targeting the TCR CDR3 relied on the HTBI primer set. Using its own MiXCR run on the multiplex PCR reads, TCRdb lists one record per CDR3 protein. The table lists hundreds of thousands of distinct CDR3 sequences, about 20% of them singletons. The sequenced material came from blood. The receptors shown here come from a man in his forties or fifties with Graves' ophthalmopathy.

The CDR3 bases are TGTGCCAGCTCAGAAGGGGGCGTAGGCACTGAAGCTTTCTTT. Its protein is CASSEGGVGTEAFF. This chain joins TRBV18 and TRBJ1-1, with TRBD1 identical over 7 bases. The CDR3 extends over 14 amino acids. The J segment lost 4 bases and the V segment lost 5 bases, leaving 7 bases of the junction unmatched. Germline CDR1 reads KGHSH; CDR2 reads LQKENI.

This clonotype was counted many times. The rearrangement links TRBV28 to TRBJ2-7; tentatively, D is TRBD1 or TRBD2 (5 bases each). The germline V gene encodes CDR1 MDHEN and CDR2 SYDVKM. The CDR3 has 16 amino acids. Deletions cut 7 bases from V and 0 bases from J, with 19 bases between. CDR3 loop: CASTASGDPSSYEQYF. Written as DNA, the CDR3 is TGTGCCAGCACCGCCTCCGGGGACCCCTCCTCCTACGAGCAGTACTTC.

This clonotype was found a few times. The rearrangement joins TRBV28 to TRBJ2-1, with D maybe TRBD2 (6 bases). The germline V gene encodes CDR1 MDHEN and CDR2 SYDVKM. The CDR3 contains 17 residues. Trimming removed 3 bases from V and 0 bases from J, with 15 bases in between. The CDR3 spells CASSLGRDGISYNEQFF. CDR3 DNA: TGTGCCAGCAGTTTGGGGCGGGATGGTATCTCCTACAATGAGCAGTTCTTC.

The table lists this clonotype with many counts. This sequence joins TRBV28 and TRBJ2-5; D is perhaps TRBD2 (6 bases). The V gene's germline CDR1 is MDHEN and CDR2 SYDVKM. The CDR3 has 13 amino acids. V dropped 8 bases and J dropped 4 bases, with 14 bases sitting between them. CDR3 nucleotides: TGTGCCAGCCGGGAGTCGGGTGGAGAGACCCAGTACTTC. Translated: CASRESGGETQYF.

The V call is TRBV11-2, the J call TRBJ2-1; TRBD2 matches 13 bases. This CDR3 spans 16 amino acids. V lost 8 bases to trimming and J lost 5 bases; unmatched junction nucleotides: 9. Germline V gene sequence: CDR1 SGHAT, CDR2 FQNNGV. Here the CDR3 reads CASGRGLAGRNNEQFF. The CDR3 bases are TGTGCCAGCGGAAGGGGACTAGCGGGGAGGAACAATGAGCAGTTCTTC.

This clonotype was seen ten or more times. This chain connects TRBV20-1 to TRBJ2-7; D perhaps matches TRBD1 (5 bases). Deletions cut 3 bases from V and 5 bases from J, with 11 bases between. The V gene's germline CDR1 is DFQATT and CDR2 SNEGSKA (reference sequence). There are 12 residues in the CDR3. In DNA form, the CDR3 reads TGCAGTGCTAGCGGCAGGGTCAACGAGCAGTACTTC. As protein: CSASGRVNEQYF.

This clonotype was picked up a small number of times. This chain joins TRBV20-1 and TRBJ2-1; 10 bases match TRBD2. The V gene end was trimmed by 1 base and the J gene end by 10 bases; junction bases not matched to a gene: 7. Germline loops: CDR1 DFQATT, CDR2 SNEGSKA (reference sequence). CDR3 length: 14 amino acids. This CDR3 is CSARGLAGDWEQFF. The CDR3 DNA follows: TGCAGTGCTAGAGGCCTAGCGGGAGATTGGGAGCAGTTCTTC.

This CDR3 is CASSFGQRSSYNSPLHF. The CDR3 DNA follows: TGTGCCAGTAGTTTCGGACAAAGGAGCTCCTATAATTCACCCCTCCACTTT. The chain recombines TRBV19 with TRBJ1-6; D is perhaps TRBD1 (5 bases). The CDR3 consists of 17 residues. V dropped 5 bases and J dropped 0 bases, with 14 bases sitting between them. The V gene's germline CDR1 is LNHDA and CDR2 SQIVND (reference sequence). The variable domain in full, with the rest retrieved from reference TRBV19 and TRBJ1-6, is DGGITQSPKYLFRKEGQNVTLSCEQNLNHDAMYWYRQDPGQGLRLIYYSQIVNDFQKGDIAEGYSVSREKKESFPLTVTSAQKNPTAFYLCASSFGQRSSYNSPLHFGNGTRLTVT.

V is TRBV19 and J is TRBJ2-3, with D tentatively TRBD2 (6 bases). Per the germline V gene, CDR1 is LNHDA and CDR2 is SQIVND (reference sequence). The CDR3 spans 13 residues. V was trimmed by 4 bases and J by 6 bases, leaving 11 bases between them. The CDR3 DNA sequence: TGTGCCAGTAGTAGGGAGGCAGCGGATACGCAGTATTTT. Translation: CASSREAADTQYF.

This clonotype was detected a few times. This chain connects TRBV5-1 to TRBJ2-1; possible D gene TRBD1, 6 bases. V was pared by 5 bases and J by 0 bases, with 9 bases between. The germline V gene has CDR1 SGHRS and CDR2 YFSETQ. The CDR3 length is 14 residues. CDR3 in amino acids: CASRGHLSYNEQFF. The DNA for the CDR3 is TGCGCCAGCAGGGGACACCTCTCCTACAATGAGCAGTTCTTC. Using reference TRBV5-1 and TRBJ2-1 for the parts outside the CDR3, the full variable domain is KAGVTQTPRYLIKTRGQQVTLSCSPISGHRSVSWYQQTPGQGLQFLFEYFSETQRNKGNFPGRFSGRQFSNSRSEMNVSTLELGDSALYLCASRGHLSYNEQFFGPGTRLTVL.

The rearrangement links TRBV6-2 or TRBV6-3 to TRBJ2-2; D could derive from TRBD1 or TRBD2 (5 bases each). CDR1 and CDR2 (germline): MNHEY, SVGEGT. CDR3 length: 15 residues. Trimming cost V 2 bases and J 3 bases, with 10 bases left between them. CDR3 in DNA: TGTGCCAGCAGTTACCGGGACGCCGACACCGGGGAGCTGTTTTTT. This gives the protein CASSYRDADTGELFF.

The table lists this clonotype with a few counts. The V and J genes are TRBV28 and TRBJ1-2; 8 bases line up with TRBD1. CDR3 size: 15 residues. The junction had 11 bases not matched to a gene; V was cut back by 3 bases and J by 8 bases. Germline V gene lookup returns CDR1 MDHEN and CDR2 SYDVKM. The CDR3 DNA follows: TGTGCCAGCAGTTTCCACAGGGGGGGGGAGGGGGGCTACACCTTC. Translation gives CASSFHRGGEGGYTF.

There are a few counts of this clonotype. V is TRBV9 and J is TRBJ2-2; tentatively, D is TRBD2 (6 bases). The CDR3 runs 14 residues. V lost 4 bases, J lost 4 bases, and 11 bases lay in between. In germline, CDR1 is SGDLS, CDR2 YYNGEE. CDR3: CASSTGLFTGELFF. CDR3 DNA sequence: TGTGCCAGCAGCACGGGACTGTTCACCGGGGAGCTGTTTTTT.

This clonotype was found a few times. This sequence joins TRBV7-2 and TRBJ2-6; 8 bases line up with TRBD2. The CDR3 is 17 amino acids. Germline trimming cut 6 bases from V and 4 bases from J; bases unmatched to any gene: 11. CDR1 SGHTA and CDR2 FQGNSA come from the germline V gene. The DNA of the CDR3 is TGTGCCAGCAGTATTAGGGGCGGGAGGTCAGGGGCCAACGTCCTGACTTTC. Protein sequence: CASSIRGGRSGANVLTF.

V usage is TRBV3-1 and J usage is TRBJ2-7; the D call may be TRBD1 or TRBD2 (5 bases each). Germline-derived CDR1 and CDR2 are LGHDT and YNNKEL (reference sequence). V lost 4 bases and J lost 6, with 16 bases in between. This CDR3 has 14 residues. CDR3: CASSPRSDGAEQYF. DNA of the CDR3: TGTGCCAGCAGCCCAAGATCTGACGGGGCCGAGCAGTACTTC.

This clonotype was detected a few times. V and J are TRBV11-3 and TRBJ2-2; TRBD1 is a possible D gene (6 bases). V dropped 4 bases and J dropped 5 bases, with 14 bases sitting between them. Germline V CDR1 and CDR2: SGHNT, YENEEA. CDR3 length: 15 amino acids. The CDR3 sequence is CASSSLIGGTGELFF. The CDR3, as DNA: TGTGCCAGCAGCTCGCTTATAGGGGGAACCGGGGAGCTGTTTTTT.

This clonotype was seen at least ten times. This rearrangement joins TRBV6-1 to TRBJ2-3; D perhaps matches TRBD1 (6 bases). In germline, CDR1 is MNHNS, CDR2 SASEGT. V shed 6 bases and J shed 2 bases, with 18 bases lying between them. The CDR3 length is 16 residues. This CDR3 reads CASSLVRDIHTDTQYF. CDR3 in DNA: TGTGCCAGCAGCCTCGTCCGGGACATCCACACAGATACGCAGTATTTT.

This clonotype was seen a handful of times. This chain links TRBV5-1 with TRBJ1-2; D possibly corresponds to TRBD1 (5 bases). The V end lost 2 bases, the J end lost 4 bases, and 12 bases lay between the germline ends. The CDR3 extends over 14 amino acids. Germline V CDR1 and CDR2: SGHRS, YFSETQ. CDR3 region: CASSLESGTYGYTF. CDR3 bases: TGCGCCAGCAGCTTAGAATCTGGGACCTATGGCTACACCTTC.

V and J are TRBV6-2 or TRBV6-3 and TRBJ1-1; 8 positions match TRBD1. Germline V gives CDR1 MNHEY, CDR2 SVGEGT. The V gene end was trimmed by 8 bases and the J gene end by 5 bases; junction bases not matched to a gene: 4. The CDR3 has 12 residues. In DNA form, the CDR3 reads TGTGCCAGCGGGGACAGGAGGACTGAAGCTTTCTTT. Protein product: CASGDRRTEAFF.

The rearrangement uses TRBV27 and TRBJ1-6; D perhaps matches TRBD1 (6 bases). Looked up from germline, CDR1 is MNHEY and CDR2 is SMNVEV (reference sequence). The CDR3 contains 13 residues. V gave up 5 bases and J gave up 9 bases, with 11 bases separating them. This chain's CDR3 is CASSTDRRSPLHF. The CDR3 DNA follows: TGTGCCAGCAGTACCGACAGGCGTTCACCCCTCCACTTT.

This clonotype showed up many times. This chain uses TRBV3-1 with TRBJ2-7, with D tentatively TRBD2 (5 bases). Germline V gives CDR1 LGHDT, CDR2 YNNKEL (reference sequence). Trimming cost V 0 bases and J 9 bases, with 12 bases left between them. This CDR3 has 13 amino acids. The CDR3: CASSQDKAGVQYF. The CDR3 DNA is TGTGCCAGCAGCCAAGATAAGGCGGGCGTGCAGTACTTC.

V is TRBV5-4 and J is TRBJ2-1; D is perhaps TRBD2 (5 bases). Germline assignment: CDR1 SGHNT and CDR2 YYREEE (reference sequence). V was pared by 4 bases and J by 6 bases, with 17 bases between. This CDR3 has 15 residues. In nucleotides, the CDR3 is TGTGCCAGCAGCCCGATCGCTAGCTTGGGCAATGAGCAGTTCTTC. It yields the protein CASSPIASLGNEQFF.

V usage is TRBV12-3 or TRBV12-4 and J usage is TRBJ1-2, with D hard to call. V was trimmed by 6 bases and J by 4 bases, leaving 9 bases between them. The CDR3 loop spans 12 amino acids. The CDR3 spells CASSPTPYGYTF. CDR3 sequence (DNA): TGTGCCAGCAGCCCCACGCCCTATGGCTACACCTTC.

The chain uses TRBV6-2 or TRBV6-3 and TRBJ2-4; TRBD1 matches 8 bases. Germline CDR1 is MNHEY and CDR2 is SVGEGT. The CDR3 consists of 16 residues. V lost 6 bases and J lost 0; bases outside the gene matches: 7. The CDR3 sequence is CASSYRGISAKNIQYF. The CDR3 DNA reads TGTGCCAGCAGCTACAGGGGGATCTCAGCCAAAAACATTCAGTACTTC.

This clonotype was seen at least ten times. This chain connects TRBV20-1 to TRBJ2-1; 13 positions agree with TRBD2. This CDR3 is built from 13 residues. Germline V lookup: CDR1 DFQATT, CDR2 SNEGSKA (reference sequence). The J segment lost 6 bases and the V segment lost 7 bases, leaving 3 bases of the junction unmatched. The CDR3 coding sequence is TGCAGTGAGACTAGCGGGGGGAGCAATGAGCAGTTCTTC. Encoded protein: CSETSGGSNEQFF.